This T cell receptor beta chain was profiled in a study of T cell responses to AZD1222 COVID-19 vaccine. Sequencing used immunoSEQ multiplex PCR; TCRdb keeps in-frame clones, though not all of them. This table has under 200,000 clones, 85% to 90% appearing once. The germline gives CDR1 MNHNY, CDR2 SVGAGI (reference sequence). The CDR3 covers 16 residues. J gave up 1 base and V 6 bases, and 7 bases lay outside the gene matches. Points from the study as a whole: Clonal diversity was possibly underestimated, and white British individuals and females predominated among donors.

This clone was counted a few times. Its antigen is not known. The source was peripheral blood, collected 28 days after the second AZD1222 dose. The receptor was derived from an adult who received the AZD1222 COVID-19 vaccine. V usage is TRBV6-6 and J usage is TRBJ1-3; 9 bases are a match to TRBD1. The CDR3 DNA is TGTGCCAGCAGATTCACAGGGGGCGGGTCTGGAAACACCATATATTTT. It specifies CASRFTGGGSGNTIYF.